The 19 T cell receptor beta chains listed next were all sequenced from one sample in a study of shared clonotypes between healthy human individuals. Using immunoSEQ multiplex PCR, the repertoire was profiled, and TCRdb retains in-frame clones only, with some absent. The sample consists of about 2,100,000 clones, about 92% of them appearing once. As defined, naive CD8 cells were CD45RO-negative and positively selected for CCR7, with terminally differentiated effector memory CD45RA+ cells excluded. The sequenced sample consisted of naive CD8+ T cells from PBMCs. All receptors come from a man younger than 35 in good health. Some clones in this sample may be carry-over from other donors' samples.

The rearrangement joins TRBV7-6 to TRBJ2-7; D perhaps matches TRBD2 (5 bases). V was clipped by 4 bases and J by 5 bases, with 15 bases between them. CDR3 length: 14 amino acids. Germline loops: CDR1 SGHVS, CDR2 FNYEAQ. CDR3 DNA sequence: TGTGCCAGCAGCTCTATTGCTAGCATCGACGAGCAGTACTTC. This encodes CASSSIASIDEQYF. Using reference TRBV7-6 and TRBJ2-7 for the parts outside the CDR3, the full variable domain is GAGVSQSPRYKVTKRGQDVALRCDPISGHVSLYWYRQALGQGPEFLTYFNYEAQQDKSGLPNDRFSAERPEGSISTLTIQRTEQRDSAMYRCASSSIASIDEQYFGPGTRLTVT.

The chain has TRBV27 and TRBJ2-1; possibly TRBD1 for D (6 bases). Per germline, CDR1 MNHEY and CDR2 SMNVEV (reference sequence). This CDR3 has 16 residues. Between the trimmed V and J ends, which lost 4 bases and 8 bases, there was a span of 21 bases. The CDR3 region has the DNA TGTGCCAGCAGTTCCCGGGAACAGCGGCCAGGGGATGAGCAGTTCTTC. Amino acids: CASSSREQRPGDEQFF.

The rearrangement joins TRBV4-1 to TRBJ2-7, with 7 bases identical to TRBD2. The CDR3 is 15 amino acids. CDR1 is MGHRA and CDR2 is YSYEKL in the germline V gene. With V trimmed by 3 bases and J by 0 bases, 5 bases remained unmatched. CDR3 amino acids: CASSQRAGLSYEQYF. CDR3 nucleotides: TGCGCCAGCAGCCAGAGAGCGGGACTCTCCTACGAGCAGTACTTC.

This rearrangement joins TRBV5-4 to TRBJ2-6, with TRBD1 matching 7 bases. After removal of 4 bases from V and 0 bases from J, the junction contained 7 bases not matched to a gene. CDR1 SGHNT and CDR2 YYREEE come from the germline V gene (reference sequence). This CDR3 has 17 amino acids. The CDR3 DNA reads as TGTGCCAGCAGCCTACCCTCAGGGGGCTCTGGGGCCAACGTCCTGACTTTC. Translating gives CASSLPSGGSGANVLTF. Together with reference TRBV5-4 and TRBJ2-6, the CDR3 gives the full variable domain: ETGVTQSPTHLIKTRGQQVTLRCSSQSGHNTVSWYQQALGQGPQFIFQYYREEENGRGNFPPRFSGLQFPNYSSELNVNALELDDSALYLCASSLPSGGSGANVLTFGAGSRLTVL.

This chain connects TRBV19 to TRBJ1-2, with D unresolved. Germline V gives CDR1 LNHDA, CDR2 SQIVND (reference sequence). Trimming stripped 3 bases from V and 3 bases from J, with 17 bases between. The CDR3 runs to 16 residues. The CDR3 nucleotides are TGTGCCAGTAGTATGAGCTGGGGATCGGGTGACTATGGCTACACCTTC. Its protein product is CASSMSWGSGDYGYTF. The whole variable domain, remainder taken from reference TRBV19 and TRBJ1-2, is DGGITQSPKYLFRKEGQNVTLSCEQNLNHDAMYWYRQDPGQGLRLIYYSQIVNDFQKGDIAEGYSVSREKKESFPLTVTSAQKNPTAFYLCASSMSWGSGDYGYTFGSGTRLTVV.

V usage is TRBV4-3 and J usage is TRBJ1-5, with unresolved D. This CDR3 region has 17 residues. The germline V and J ends were trimmed by 1 base and 0 bases, with 13 bases remaining between them. Per germline, CDR1 LGHNA and CDR2 YSLEER. The CDR3, as DNA: TGCGCCAGCAGCCAAGTATCGAGTAAATATAGCAATCAGCCCCAGCATTTT. Encoded protein: CASSQVSSKYSNQPQHF.

The chain recombines TRBV9 with TRBJ2-3; maybe TRBD2 (6 bases). Germline CDR1 is SGDLS and CDR2 is YYNGEE. The CDR3 is made up of 14 amino acids. Trimming cost V 4 bases and J 2 bases, with 11 bases left between them. CDR3 region: CASSWTTDTDTQYF. The CDR3 DNA sequence: TGTGCCAGCAGCTGGACTACTGACACAGATACGCAGTATTTT.

This clone appeared a single time. The chain is built from TRBV11-2 and TRBJ1-4, with no clear D. Germline assignment: CDR1 SGHAT and CDR2 FQNNGV. V dropped 4 bases and J dropped 4 bases, with 16 bases sitting between them. CDR3 size: 16 residues. The CDR3 protein is CASSSRRGQNNEKLFF. The CDR3 region has the DNA TGTGCCAGCAGCTCCAGACGGGGTCAGAATAATGAAAAACTGTTTTTT.

CDR3 residues: CASTDRGLEKLFF. CDR3 in DNA: TGTGCCAGCACAGACAGGGGGTTAGAAAAACTGTTTTTT. The chain couples TRBV2 to TRBJ1-4; TRBD1 aligns across 9 bases. Unmatched junction bases numbered 5, after V lost 7 bases and J lost 8 bases. Germline CDR1 is SNHLY and CDR2 is FYNNEI. This CDR3 is 13 amino acids long.

The chain links TRBV7-3 to TRBJ1-4; no definite D call. CDR1 is SGHTA and CDR2 is FQGTGA in the germline V gene. This CDR3 contains 16 residues. Deletions cut 5 bases from V and 1 base from J, with 14 bases between. CDR3 DNA: TGTGCCAGCAGCAATCCGGGCCCCCAAACTAATGAAAAACTGTTTTTT. Encoded protein: CASSNPGPQTNEKLFF.

J is TRBJ2-5 and V is TRBV5-5; 7 bases fit TRBD1. The germline CDR1 and CDR2 sequences are SGHKS and YYEKEE (reference sequence). V lost 3 bases, J lost 1 base, and 6 bases stayed unmatched. This CDR3 has 15 amino acids. DNA for the CDR3: TGTGCCAGCAGCTCCGGGACAGCCAGCCAAGAGACCCAGTACTTC. It is translated as CASSSGTASQETQYF.

The chain is built from TRBV5-6 and TRBJ2-1, with TRBD2 matching 10 bases. The CDR3 consists of 16 residues. Germline V gene sequence: CDR1 SGHDT, CDR2 YYEEEE. Trimming at V came to 1 base and at J to 4 bases, leaving 5 bases not matched to a gene. In nucleotides, the CDR3 is TGTGCCAGCAGCTTGCCAGCGGGAGGGATGTACAATGAGCAGTTCTTC. Its protein product is CASSLPAGGMYNEQFF.

This chain joins TRBV9 and TRBJ2-2; D remains ambiguous. Germline CDR1 is SGDLS and CDR2 is YYNGEE. This CDR3 spans 15 amino acids. Trimming cost V 4 bases and J 4 bases, with 14 bases left between them. Here the CDR3 DNA reads TGTGCCAGCAGCCCTCGTGGGCCGGGCACCGGGGAGCTGTTTTTT. Protein sequence: CASSPRGPGTGELFF. Combining the CDR3 with reference TRBV9 and TRBJ2-2 gives the whole variable domain DSGVTQTPKHLITATGQRVTLRCSPRSGDLSVYWYQQSLDQGLQFLIQYYNGEERAKGNILERFSAQQFPDLHSELNLSSLELGDSALYFCASSPRGPGTGELFFGEGSRLTVL.

In the case of this clone: Other nucleotide sequences in the sample specify the same CDR3. This sequence joins TRBV29-1 and TRBJ2-2, with no clear D. The length of the CDR3 is 12 residues. Germline CDR1 SQVTM, CDR2 ANQGSEA. Trimming pared 4 bases from V and 1 base from J, leaving 4 bases between. The CDR3 bases are TGCAGCGTTGTGTGGAACACCGGGGAGCTGTTTTTT. Translation: CSVVWNTGELFF.

The chain recombines TRBV15 with TRBJ2-3, with D unclear. The germline V gene encodes CDR1 LNHNV and CDR2 YYDKDF (reference sequence). CDR3 length: 14 residues. Between the trimmed V and J ends, which lost 3 bases and 2 bases, there was a span of 9 bases. The CDR3 DNA is TGTGCCACCAGCAGGGGATGGCTCACAGATACGCAGTATTTT. Translating gives CATSRGWLTDTQYF.

This clone was observed once. The rearrangement links TRBV19 to TRBJ2-7; D is unresolved. Germline V gene lookup returns CDR1 LNHDA and CDR2 SQIVND (reference sequence). Trimming took off 3 bases at V and 3 bases at J, with 12 bases between the two ends. This CDR3 comprises 14 residues. Written as DNA, the CDR3 is TGTGCCAGTAGTATCTCGGACGGGCACTACGAGCAGTACTTC. Residues: CASSISDGHYEQYF.

The CDR3 nucleotides read TGTGCCAGCACAGGGCTTATGAACACTGAAGCTTTCTTT. Its translation is CASTGLMNTEAFF. This chain links TRBV6-1 with TRBJ1-1, with a weak D call TRBD1 (5 bases). The CDR3 covers 13 residues. Trimming pared 7 bases from V and 0 bases from J, leaving 9 bases between. Germline CDR1 reads MNHNS; CDR2 reads SASEGT.

On this clone: The junction and the germline gene differ at one end; a read error may be behind it. In the same sample, other DNA sequences code for this CDR3. This chain uses TRBV29-1 with TRBJ1-1; 7 nucleotides match TRBD1. Germline CDR1 reads SQVTM; CDR2 reads ANQGSEA. This CDR3 has 13 residues. As DNA, the CDR3 is TGCAGCGTTGGAGGGGGCTTGAATACTGAAGCTTTCTTT. Protein sequence: CSVGGGLNTEAFF. Full variable domain (remainder filled in from reference TRBV29-1 and TRBJ1-1): SAVISQKPSRDICQRGTSLTIQCQVDSQVTMMFWYRQQPGQSLTLIATANQGSEATYESGFVIDKFPISRPNLTFSTLTVSNMSPEDSSIYLCSVGGGLNTEAFFGQGTRLTVV.

Only one count was recorded for this clone. V and J are TRBV6-1 and TRBJ1-1, with a tentative D call TRBD1 (5 bases). Trimming took 6 bases from V and 1 from J, leaving 9 bases between them. The CDR3 runs 13 residues. Germline CDR1 reads MNHNS; CDR2 reads SASEGT. CDR3 nucleotide sequence: TGTGCCAGCAGGGACATAGAGAACACTGAAGCTTTCTTT. Translation: CASRDIENTEAFF.